One and the same sample provided the 14 T cell receptor beta chains below, sequenced in a study of long-term antiretroviral therapy in people with HIV. Survey level was the resolution at which the v3.0 immunoSEQ assay ran. Here immunoSEQ multiplex PCR was the method, and the copy in TCRdb shows in-frame clones only, minus some. The sample shows around 26,000 clones, over 70% of them seen only once. This specimen consisted of unsorted PBMCs, obtained 1.1 years before starting antiretroviral therapy. The receptor set was obtained from a woman in her thirties with HIV.

The gene calls are TRBV6-6 and TRBJ1-5; D unclear. The CDR3 extends over 13 amino acids. V lost 0 bases and J lost 5, with 5 bases in between. Germline V gene lookup returns CDR1 MNHNY and CDR2 SVGAGI (reference sequence). The CDR3 loop reads CASSYSPDQPQHF. The CDR3 DNA reads TGTGCCAGCAGTTACTCGCCCGATCAGCCCCAGCATTTT.

The genes are TRBV5-6 and TRBJ1-2, with 9 bases that match TRBD1. CDR3 size: 15 residues. The germline gives CDR1 SGHDT, CDR2 YYEEEE. V shed 3 bases, J shed 4 bases, and the junction held 7 bases outside the gene matches. Here the CDR3 reads CASSSRDRAFYGYTF. The CDR3 DNA reads as TGTGCCAGCAGCTCCCGGGACAGGGCCTTCTATGGCTACACCTTC.

For this clone: The CDR3 end shows no conserved phenylalanine or tryptophan, and so a read error is likely. It is unclear where the CDR3 begins or ends on the DNA, so no DNA is shown, and the CDR3 is as TCRdb lists it. The chain uses TRBV11-3 and TRBJ1-4. Germline CDR1 and CDR2: SGHNT and YENEEA. The CDR3 spans 9 amino acids, including both terminal residues. CDR3 residues: CASSWRQSD.

This sequence joins TRBV27 and TRBJ2-3; 12 nucleotides match TRBD2. Germline V gene data show CDR1 as MNHEY and CDR2 as SMNVEV (reference sequence). The CDR3 runs to 12 residues. With V trimmed by 7 bases and J by 11 bases, 4 bases remained unmatched. CDR3 in DNA: TGTGCCAGCAAGACTAGCGGGGGAATGCAGTATTTT. This sequence encodes CASKTSGGMQYF.

The chain is built from TRBV2 and TRBJ2-2; 10 bases line up with TRBD1. The CDR3 has 14 residues. J lost 6 bases, V lost 6 bases, and 4 bases had no gene match. Germline CDR1 reads SNHLY; CDR2 reads FYNNEI. The CDR3 region has the DNA TGTGCCAGCAGGGCTGACAGGGGGCCCGGGGAGCTGTTTTTT. The encoded protein is CASRADRGPGELFF.

The V and J genes are TRBV6-6 and TRBJ2-7, with TRBD2 matching over 7 bases. Germline CDR1 MNHNY, CDR2 SVGAGI (reference sequence). The V gene end was trimmed by 0 bases and the J gene end by 3 bases; junction bases not matched to a gene: 2. This CDR3 spans 14 amino acids. The CDR3 DNA reads as TGTGCCAGCAGTTACTCGCCGGGGGGCTACGAGCAGTACTTC. Residues: CASSYSPGGYEQYF.

This sequence joins TRBV6-1 and TRBJ1-1; possible D gene TRBD1, 6 bases. Trimming cost V 5 bases and J 3 bases, with 16 bases left between them. Germline values: CDR1 MNHNS, CDR2 SASEGT. CDR3 length: 15 residues. The CDR3 coding sequence is TGTGCCAGCAGTAGAGACGGTTCAGGGGACACTGAAGCTTTCTTT. It translates to CASSRDGSGDTEAFF.

The J gene is TRBJ1-4, the V gene TRBV5-1; tentatively, D is TRBD1 (6 bases). The CDR3 covers 15 residues. CDR1 is SGHRS and CDR2 is YFSETQ in the germline V gene. V was trimmed by 4 bases and J by 0 bases, leaving 10 bases between them. CDR3 loop: CASSPTGPTNEKLFF. In DNA form, the CDR3 reads TGCGCCAGCAGCCCCACAGGGCCAACTAATGAAAAACTGTTTTTT.

This chain joins TRBV5-6 and TRBJ1-2; TRBD1 is a possible D gene (5 bases). Germline assignment: CDR1 SGHDT and CDR2 YYEEEE. The V gene lost 0 bases and the J gene lost 5 bases, with 11 bases spanning the gap. The CDR3 length is 14 residues. CDR3 loop: CASSLAPRGYGYTF. The CDR3 DNA reads TGTGCCAGCAGCTTGGCCCCTAGGGGATATGGCTACACCTTC.

J is TRBJ1-2 and V is TRBV5-8; TRBD1 is a possible D gene (5 bases). V lost 4 bases to trimming and J lost 1 base, with 11 bases between them. The germline gives CDR1 SGHTS, CDR2 YDEGEE. This CDR3 is built from 14 residues. This CDR3 reads CASSPRTLNYGYTF. As DNA, the CDR3 is TGTGCCAGCAGCCCCAGGACACTTAACTATGGCTACACCTTC.

V gene TRBV7-2 combines with J gene TRBJ1-4, with unresolved D. The V end was cut by 4 bases, the J end by 5 bases, with 11 bases between. CDR1 is SGHTA, CDR2 FQGNSA, per germline. CDR3 length equals 14 residues. DNA for the CDR3: TGTGCCAGCAGCTCCCGACCGTGGAATGAAAAACTGTTTTTT. Its protein is CASSSRPWNEKLFF.

CDR3 in DNA: TGTGCCAGCAGTTTAGGGAGGAGGGGAACGGACACTGAAGCTTTCTTT. Encoded protein: CASSLGRRGTDTEAFF. This rearrangement joins TRBV27 to TRBJ1-1; possible D gene TRBD1, 5 bases. The germline V gene has CDR1 MNHEY and CDR2 SMNVEV (reference sequence). V lost 2 bases to trimming and J lost 3 bases, with 16 bases between them. The CDR3 sequence is 16 residues long.

This clone was picked up a small number of times. The chain combines TRBV2 with TRBJ2-7, with 7 bases matching TRBD1. CDR1 is SNHLY, CDR2 FYNNEI, per germline. This CDR3 region has 12 residues. The V segment lost 6 bases and the J segment 3 bases; nucleotides outside the gene matches: 2. The CDR3 nucleotides are TGTGCCAGCAGGAGGGGGCTCTACGAGCAGTACGTC. This encodes CASRRGLYEQYV.

The chain has TRBV13 and TRBJ2-7; 10 bases line up with TRBD1. J gave up 2 bases and V 7 bases, and 17 bases lay outside the gene matches. The V gene's germline CDR1 is PRHDT and CDR2 FYEKMQ (reference sequence). CDR3 size: 18 residues. The CDR3 region is CASTETGGDLGAAYEQYF. In DNA, the CDR3 is TGTGCCAGCACCGAGACAGGGGGCGATCTCGGCGCTGCCTACGAGCAGTACTTC.